These 19 T cell receptor beta chains originate from one sample sequenced in a study of low-dose radiotherapy and immunotherapy resistance in tumors. Priming of first-strand cDNA relied on TRAV- and TRBV-specific primers (covering alpha and beta chains). Using a constant-region primer together with a V-primer adapter, TCRs were subjected to approximately 20 PCR cycles of amplification. Via MiXCR, TCRdb re-called the reads, giving one row per CDR3 protein. The repertoire holds 39,000 or so distinct CDR3 sequences, with around 20% as singletons. Time point described: after trial treatment. Indicated treatment: LDRT plus nivolumab, ipilimumab, low-dose cyclophosphamide and aspirin (RACIN trial). The sequencing here drew on PBMCs, taken after low-dose radiotherapy plus immunotherapy. These TCRs come from a female donor with ovarian cancer.

The sample holds many counts of this clonotype. The chain is built from TRBV12-3 or TRBV12-4 and TRBJ1-1; D remains ambiguous. V was cut by 3 bases and J by 3 bases, with 14 bases left in between. The CDR3 extends over 15 amino acids. The CDR3 loop reads CASSFPRPGYTEAFF. The CDR3 DNA sequence: TGTGCCAGCAGTTTTCCCCGGCCGGGATACACTGAAGCTTTCTTT.

This clonotype was counted at least ten times. The CDR3 reads CASSESGRQKSYGYTF. The CDR3 bases are TGTGCCAGCAGTGAATCGGGGCGACAGAAGAGTTATGGCTACACCTTC. The chain uses TRBV2 and TRBJ1-2; the D gene is possibly TRBD1 (5 bases). Germline assignment: CDR1 SNHLY and CDR2 FYNNEI. The CDR3 sequence is 16 residues long. V was shortened by 2 bases and J by 5 bases, with 18 bases between the two germline ends.

This clonotype was seen at least ten times. The chain joins TRBV11-2 to TRBJ2-7, with TRBD2 as a possible D gene (6 bases). The CDR3 totals 13 residues. The germline CDR1 and CDR2 sequences are SGHAT and FQNNGV. V shed 3 bases and J shed 3 bases, with 9 bases lying between them. The CDR3 DNA sequence: TGTGCCAGCAGCTTGAGGGAGGACTACGAGCAGTACTTC. As protein: CASSLREDYEQYF. The full variable domain, its missing parts supplied by reference TRBV11-2 and TRBJ2-7, is EAGVAQSPRYKIIEKRQSVAFWCNPISGHATLYWYQQILGQGPKLLIQFQNNGVVDDSQLPKDRFSAERLKGVDSTLKIQPAKLEDSAVYLCASSLREDYEQYFGPGTRLTVT.

Regarding this clonotype: A read error likely explains this, since a far larger clone differs by one base. CDR3 sequence (DNA): TGTGCCAGCAGTGACGGCGGGAACAATGAGCAGTACTTC. Translated, it gives CASSDGGNNEQYF. The V call is TRBV6-4, the J call TRBJ2-4; possible D gene TRBD2, 6 bases. Germline V lookup: CDR1 MRHNA, CDR2 SNTAGT. The CDR3 sequence is 13 residues long. Deletions cut 2 bases from V and 13 bases from J, with 15 bases between.

This chain uses TRBV20-1 with TRBJ2-7; D may correspond to TRBD1 or TRBD2 (5 bases each). The germline V gene has CDR1 DFQATT and CDR2 SNEGSKA (reference sequence). This CDR3 is built from 15 residues. Trimming removed 5 bases from V and 0 bases from J, with 17 bases in between. CDR3 loop: CSAGRQRGDSYEQYF. CDR3 nucleotide sequence: TGCAGTGCTGGAAGACAGAGGGGAGACTCCTACGAGCAGTACTTC.

This clonotype was counted at least ten times. V usage is TRBV27 and J usage is TRBJ2-7; D call uncertain. In germline, CDR1 is MNHEY, CDR2 SMNVEV (reference sequence). This CDR3 is 13 amino acids long. Trimming took off 3 bases at V and 0 bases at J, with 6 bases between the two ends. CDR3 sequence (DNA): TGTGCCAGCAGTTTTCGGGCCTCCTACGAGCAGTACTTC. Translated, it gives CASSFRASYEQYF.

This clonotype was observed many times. V usage is TRBV30 and J usage is TRBJ1-1; D remains unclear. There are 14 residues in the CDR3. V was clipped by 4 bases and J by 3 bases, with 15 bases between them. Germline V CDR1 and CDR2: GTSNPN, SVGIG (reference sequence). The CDR3 coding sequence is TGTGCCTGGATCCCGTGGGTTTCGGACACTGAAGCTTTCTTT. Protein product: CAWIPWVSDTEAFF.

This clonotype came up many times. V usage is TRBV18 and J usage is TRBJ2-1, with a weak D call TRBD1 (6 bases). Germline assignment: CDR1 KGHSH and CDR2 LQKENI. The CDR3 is 14 residues long. V gave up 2 bases and J gave up 6 bases, with 11 bases separating them. The CDR3 DNA sequence: TGTGCCAGCTCACCAGGTCTACAGGGCAATGAGCAGTTCTTC. Amino acids: CASSPGLQGNEQFF.

This clonotype appeared many times. V gene TRBV12-3 or TRBV12-4 combines with J gene TRBJ2-3, with D hard to call. The CDR3 loop spans 16 amino acids. Deletions cut 2 bases from V and 3 bases from J, with 15 bases between. CDR3 sequence reads: CASSLSMGRYTDTQYF. As DNA, the CDR3 is TGTGCCAGCAGTTTAAGTATGGGCCGCTATACAGATACGCAGTATTTT.

This clonotype was counted many times. The chain couples TRBV24-1 to TRBJ2-5, with TRBD1 identical over 7 bases. There are 14 residues in the CDR3. The junction had 2 bases not matched to a gene; V was cut back by 3 bases and J by 2 bases. CDR1 and CDR2 (germline): KGHDR, SFDVKD. CDR3 region: CATSDTGEQETQYF. The CDR3 region has the DNA TGTGCCACCAGTGATACAGGGGAACAAGAGACCCAGTACTTC.

This clonotype came up many times. The genes are TRBV5-1 and TRBJ2-5, with TRBD1 matching 11 bases. Trimming cost V 4 bases and J 0 bases; bases outside gene matches: 5. The germline gives CDR1 SGHRS, CDR2 YFSETQ. The CDR3 length is 16 residues. The CDR3 sequence: CASSGGTGGYQETQYF. DNA of the CDR3: TGCGCCAGCAGCGGAGGGACAGGGGGGTACCAAGAGACCCAGTACTTC.

Many counts were recorded for this clonotype. The V and J genes are TRBV11-2 and TRBJ2-1; 7 nucleotides agree with TRBD2. The CDR3 is 15 amino acids. The germline gives CDR1 SGHAT, CDR2 FQNNGV. Trimming cost V 5 bases and J 7 bases; bases outside gene matches: 11. The CDR3 bases are TGTGCCAGCAGCCCAGGGACTGGGGGGGGGAATGAGCAGTTCTTC. It translates to CASSPGTGGGNEQFF.

This chain connects TRBV28 to TRBJ2-7; no firm D call. Germline V lookup: CDR1 MDHEN, CDR2 SYDVKM. V lost 3 bases and J 2 bases, leaving 14 bases between the germline ends. This CDR3 spans 15 amino acids. CDR3 sequence (DNA): TGTGCCAGCAGTTTTTTTGGAGTGGGAACCTACGAGCAGTACTTC. Amino acid sequence: CASSFFGVGTYEQYF.

This clonotype has just a few counts. This sequence joins TRBV7-2 and TRBJ1-3, with TRBD1 matching 9 bases. The V segment lost 1 base and the J segment 4 bases; nucleotides outside the gene matches: 8. The germline CDR1 and CDR2 sequences are SGHTA and FQGNSA. The CDR3 is 17 amino acids. The chain's CDR3 is CASSLGGQGIGGNTIYF. CDR3 DNA sequence: TGTGCCAGCAGCTTAGGAGGACAGGGGATAGGGGGAAACACCATATATTTT.

This clonotype was detected ten times or more. The chain combines TRBV19 with TRBJ1-4; unclear D gene. The CDR3 is made up of 14 amino acids. In germline, CDR1 is LNHDA, CDR2 SQIVND (reference sequence). V lost 6 bases to trimming and J lost 2 bases, with 10 bases between them. The CDR3 region has the DNA TGTGCCAGTAGCAGACATCGGACTAATGAAAAACTGTTTTTT. Protein product: CASSRHRTNEKLFF.

This clonotype came up many times. This sequence joins TRBV29-1 and TRBJ2-1; 10 bases align to TRBD1. The trim removed 6 bases at V and 12 bases at J, leaving 11 bases unmatched. In germline, CDR1 is SQVTM, CDR2 ANQGSEA. CDR3 size: 13 residues. This CDR3 is CSVLGQGGGWQFF. The CDR3 DNA sequence: TGCAGCGTCCTCGGACAGGGGGGGGGTTGGCAGTTCTTC.

The sample holds many counts of this clonotype. The chain links TRBV19 to TRBJ2-1, with 9 bases identical to TRBD2. V dropped 7 bases and J dropped 0; count of bases not matched to a gene: 10. This CDR3 is built from 17 residues. The germline V gene encodes CDR1 LNHDA and CDR2 SQIVND (reference sequence). CDR3 nucleotides: TGTGCCAGTAAACTTAGCGGGGGCCCTGCCTCCTACAATGAGCAGTTCTTC. It translates to CASKLSGGPASYNEQFF.

This clonotype showed up just once. The chain is built from TRBV28 and TRBJ2-7; D is perhaps TRBD2 (6 bases). Germline V gene sequence: CDR1 MDHEN, CDR2 SYDVKM. The CDR3 runs 15 residues. The germline V and J ends were trimmed by 1 base and 5 bases, with 15 bases remaining between them. DNA of the CDR3: TGTGCCAGCAGTTTATCTTCCGGGGGAATCAACGAGCAGTACTTC. It is translated as CASSLSSGGINEQYF.

CDR3 nucleotides: TGTGCCAGCAGTTCCCAGGGCCGCTGGGGCTATGGCTACACCTTC. It translates to CASSSQGRWGYGYTF. The V call is TRBV6-5, the J call TRBJ1-2, with a weak D call TRBD1 (5 bases). The CDR3 is made up of 15 amino acids. V dropped 4 bases and J dropped 4 bases, with 16 bases sitting between them. Germline V CDR1 and CDR2: MNHEY, SVGAGI.